The 5 T cell receptor beta chains below were found in one sample sequenced in a study of T cell responses to AZD1222 COVID-19 vaccine. Sequencing was performed with immunoSEQ multiplex PCR; in TCRdb, only in-frame clones are kept and a portion is missing. This repertoire shows 150,000 or so clones, about 90% found once; its top ten account for roughly 5.6%. Material: peripheral blood, obtained on day 0 of AZD1222 vaccination. The receptors derive from an adult in good health.

This clone has a handful of counts. The V and J genes are TRBV19 and TRBJ1-5; D ambiguous. Deletions cut 8 bases from V and 5 bases from J, with 13 bases between. The CDR3 totals 13 residues. The germline V gene has CDR1 LNHDA and CDR2 SQIVND (reference sequence). CDR3 loop: CASGSQLDQPQHF. CDR3 bases: TGTGCCAGTGGGAGTCAGTTAGATCAGCCCCAGCATTTT.

The J gene is TRBJ2-1, the V gene TRBV25-1; the D is unclear. Between the trimmed V and J ends, which lost 8 bases and 0 bases, there was a span of 14 bases. Germline CDR1 reads MGHDK; CDR2 reads SYGVNS. The CDR3 contains 15 residues. Here the CDR3 reads CASSESGRSYNEQFF. Here the CDR3 DNA reads TGTGCCAGCTCCGAATCTGGGCGCTCCTACAATGAGCAGTTCTTC.

V is TRBV28 and J is TRBJ2-7; D remains ambiguous. Germline lookup yields CDR1 MDHEN and CDR2 SYDVKM. This CDR3 contains 12 residues. Trimming cost V 7 bases and J 0 bases, with 7 bases left between them. The CDR3 coding sequence is TGTGCCAGCAAGGGCAACTCCTACGAGCAGTACTTC. It specifies CASKGNSYEQYF.

The chain carries TRBV24-1 and TRBJ1-2; TRBD1 is a possible D gene (5 bases). The CDR3 is 13 residues long. CDR1 is KGHDR and CDR2 is SFDVKD in the germline V gene. V gave up 3 bases and J gave up 2 bases, with 6 bases separating them. The CDR3 here is CATSDGANYGYTF. In DNA, the CDR3 is TGTGCCACCAGTGATGGGGCGAACTATGGCTACACCTTC.

This chain links TRBV18 with TRBJ1-2; 9 nucleotides agree with TRBD1. The germline gives CDR1 KGHSH, CDR2 LQKENI. CDR3 length equals 14 residues. Germline trimming cut 3 bases from V and 8 bases from J; bases unmatched to any gene: 7. CDR3 bases: TGTGCCAGCTCACCGGGACAGGGACTCGGAGGCTACACCTTC. Encoded protein: CASSPGQGLGGYTF.